Sequencing of this TCR beta chain was carried out in a study of cytomegalovirus exposure and HLA in healthy donors. General study points: Most TCR beta V segments were productive about 87% or about 30% of the time in an earlier analysis. As a later analysis showed, a missense DCLRE1C variant was linked to trimming of TCR beta V- and J-genes. Whilst most TCR sequences proved rare, a subset of public TCRs occurred across many donors. In a later analysis, an Asian-associated ancestry cluster reportedly showed fewer N-insertions than the approximately 610-donor mean.

Turning to this clone: Its matching antigen is unknown.

The CDR3 has 15 amino acids. Germline values: CDR1 MNHNS, CDR2 SASEGT. J gave up 11 bases and V 8 bases, and 13 bases lay outside the gene matches. The PCR made use of 60 Vbeta and 13 Jbeta primers. Sequencing used immunoSEQ multiplex PCR; TCRdb keeps in-frame clones, though not all of them. The sample carries over 250,000 clones, around two thirds recorded once. The origin of this receptor is a female donor in good health and CMV-seronegative. V gene TRBV6-1 combines with J gene TRBJ1-6, with TRBD1 identical over 9 bases. The specimen sequenced was PBMCs. CDR3 amino acids: CASRRKGTGSPPLHF. Here the CDR3 DNA reads TGTGCCAGCCGCAGAAAAGGGACAGGGAGTCCACCCCTCCACTTT.